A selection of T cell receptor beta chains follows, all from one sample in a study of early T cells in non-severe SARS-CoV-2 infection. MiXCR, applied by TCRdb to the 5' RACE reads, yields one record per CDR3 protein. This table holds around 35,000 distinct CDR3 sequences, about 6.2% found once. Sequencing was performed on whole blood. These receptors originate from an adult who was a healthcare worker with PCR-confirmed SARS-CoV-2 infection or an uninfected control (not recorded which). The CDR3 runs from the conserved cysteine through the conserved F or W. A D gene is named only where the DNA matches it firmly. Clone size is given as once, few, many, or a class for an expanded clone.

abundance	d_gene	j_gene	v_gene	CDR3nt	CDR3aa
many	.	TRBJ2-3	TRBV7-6	TGTGCCAGCAGCCGGAGGGCTAGCCCTAACACAGATACGCAGTATTTT	CASSRRASPNTDTQYF
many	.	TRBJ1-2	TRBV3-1	TGTGCCAGCAGCCAACAGGGTGTGGGGATTAACTATGGCTACACCTTC	CASSQQGVGINYGYTF
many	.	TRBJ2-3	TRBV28	TGTGCCAGCAGTTTGGTCGGAGATACGCAGTATTTT	CASSLVGDTQYF
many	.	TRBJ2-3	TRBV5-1	TGCGCCAGCAGCAACCGGGAGCCCTACACAGATACGCAGTATTTT	CASSNREPYTDTQYF
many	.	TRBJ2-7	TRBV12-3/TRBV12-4	TGTGCCAGCAGTTCCCAAGACAGCTCCTACGAGCAGTACTTC	CASSSQDSSYEQYF
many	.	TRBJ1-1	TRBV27	TGTGCCAGCAGTTTAGTGGGGTTTGGGGGCGGCACTGAAGCTTTCTTT	CASSLVGFGGGTEAFF
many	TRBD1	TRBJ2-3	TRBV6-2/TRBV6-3	TGTGCCAGCAGTTTACGACAGGGCGCGCAGTATTTT	CASSLRQGAQYF
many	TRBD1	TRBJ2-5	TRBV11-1	TGTGCCAGCAGCCAGGACAGGGCGATGTATCAAGAGACCCAGTACTTC	CASSQDRAMYQETQYF
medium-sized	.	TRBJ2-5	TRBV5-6	TGTGCCAGCAGCTACCAAGAGACCCAGTACTTC	CASSYQETQYF
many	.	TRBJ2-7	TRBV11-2	TGTGCCAGCAGCTCCCCTCACGGCAGCTCCTACGAGCAGTACTTC	CASSSPHGSSYEQYF
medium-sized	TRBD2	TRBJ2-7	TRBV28	TGTGCCAGCAGCTCTAGACTAGCGGGAGCCGGGTCCTACGAGCAGTACTTC	CASSSRLAGAGSYEQYF
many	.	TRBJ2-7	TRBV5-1	TGCGCCAGCAGCTTGGGCAGAGGTGAGGACGAGCAGTACTTC	CASSLGRGEDEQYF